Listed below are T cell receptor beta chains from one sample, sequenced in a study of blood T cell repertoires in COVID-19. Generated by immunoSEQ multiplex PCR, the TCRdb table keeps only in-frame clones and is missing some. Among about 210,000 clones listed, 80% to 90% were seen once. Sequenced input: peripheral blood. Receptors were obtained from a man between 40 and 49 years old with acute or convalescent COVID-19. Each CDR3 is given without its conserved first and last residue. The D gene is left open where the match is weak.

D | V | CDR3
TRBD1 | TRBV19 | ASSPGQGKAEAF
TRBD1 | TRBV29-1 | SVEEGQGHLYGYT
NA | TRBV7-9 | ASSFGLLEQF
NA | TRBV14 | ASSRGTVTVEQY
TRBD2 | TRBV27 | ASSFGIAGLRGTGELF
TRBD1 | TRBV10-1 | ARTGGNTIY
NA | TRBV6-6 | ASSLRASATDTQY
TRBD1 | TRBV5-3 | ARSLTPLPGQKETQY
TRBD1 | TRBV5-1 | ASSLVQGGANYGYT
TRBD2 | TRBV7-2 | ASSFIGTSGGSSYNEQF
NA | TRBV5-1 | ASRTRPGGDTEAF
NA | TRBV6-2/TRBV6-3 | ASSSQGYEQY
NA | TRBV6-5 | ASSYSYGQPYEQY
NA | TRBV30 | AWNRGGMPYEQY
TRBD1 | TRBV27 | ASRVRDRQMYGYT
NA | TRBV19 | ASSSGTGNTIY
TRBD1 | TRBV25-1 | ASSDPPGQGPEETQY
NA | TRBV27 | ASSRLQKNSYNEQF
NA | TRBV19 | ASSLQQGTEAF
TRBD1 | TRBV18 | ASSGTEGNQPQH
NA | TRBV5-1 | ASSPTPDSSSGEAF
TRBD2 | TRBV2 | ASSAARDLSGLTDTQY
NA | TRBV28 | ASNKRGRLYGYT
NA | TRBV10-1 | ASSESPGDPVSGANVLT
TRBD2 | TRBV9 | ASSLHQSGRAYNEQF
TRBD2 | TRBV10-3 | AISDSGRGSYEQY
TRBD2 | TRBV18 | ASSPGLAVIGDTQY
NA | TRBV3-1/TRBV3-2 | ASSLPTGIHEQY
TRBD2 | TRBV19 | ASRGASGRGETQY
TRBD1 | TRBV4-1 | ASSQLLGIRDRDNEQF
NA | TRBV7-9 | ASSFLLTDTQY
TRBD1 | TRBV3-1/TRBV3-2 | ASSSRGRGNSPLH
TRBD1 | TRBV4-1 | ASDPGQGASYEQY
NA | TRBV30 | AWSEGAQGATEAF
TRBD1 | TRBV5-5 | ASSSQGASTEAF
TRBD1 | TRBV19 | ATSSGTGGTYEQY
NA | TRBV9 | ASSVTLHNEQF
TRBD1 | TRBV5-1 | ASSSRGPTGQETQY
NA | TRBV11-2 | ASRTLQETQY
NA | TRBV7-9 | ASSPWTVGDGTQY
NA | TRBV27 | ASSLKLGGIGNQPQH
TRBD1 | TRBV11-2 | ASSALTGVTGNTIY
TRBD1 | TRBV7-3 | ASSLGQGSPYEQY
NA | TRBV6-5 | ASSSPAKETLH
TRBD1 | TRBV5-1 | ASSRSTGTNEKLF
NA | TRBV7-3 | ASSLTLGGNTEAF
TRBD1 | TRBV5-1 | ASHRGTSEAF
NA | TRBV7-9 | ASSLTGEKLF
NA | TRBV6-5 | ASSYTTGLDQPQH